This entry describes one T cell receptor beta chain. Its antigen is not known. TCRdb's copy holds only in-frame clones and misses some; the assay was immunoSEQ multiplex PCR. The table records approximately 90,000 clones, roughly 90% of them present only once. Germline V gene lookup returns CDR1 SGHDT and CDR2 YYEEEE. There are 14 residues in the CDR3. V lost 4 bases to trimming and J lost 3 bases; unmatched junction nucleotides: 7. Healthy donors had no documented immune events, such as infections, while sampled. This specimen belongs to a study of identifying expanded T cells in peripheral blood. Notes on the study in general: Two-week clone count variance significantly increased as total template count grew.

What was sequenced was blood. The sequence was obtained from a person aged 18 to 75 in good health. The chain carries TRBV5-6 and TRBJ2-7; 7 nucleotides align to TRBD2. The chain's CDR3 is CASSTGLVSYEQYF. The CDR3 DNA sequence: TGTGCCAGCAGCACCGGACTAGTAAGCTACGAGCAGTACTTC.